The present T cell receptor (beta chain) was sequenced within a study of blood T cell repertoires in COVID-19. Data came from immunoSEQ multiplex PCR; TCRdb stores just in-frame clones and leaves some out. The data contain about 250,000 clones, approximately 83% of them singletons. In regard to this clone: Additional DNA sequences in this sample encode the identical CDR3.

CDR1 and CDR2 from the germline V gene are KGHSH and LQKENI. The CDR3 sequence is 15 residues long. The junction had 4 bases not matched to a gene; V was cut back by 3 bases and J by 5 bases. The origin of this receptor is a woman in her twenties or thirties who had recovered from COVID-19. The chain uses TRBV18 and TRBJ1-6; 7 nucleotides agree with TRBD1. The sequenced material came from PBMCs or T cells enriched from blood (not recorded which). The CDR3 protein is CASSPQQGHNSPLHF. CDR3 DNA: TGTGCCAGCTCACCTCAACAGGGGCATAATTCACCCCTCCACTTT.